These 8 T cell receptor beta chains came from one sample sequenced in a study of T cells in Graves' hyperthyroidism and ophthalmopathy. Template material for amplifying TCR beta CDR3 regions consisted of RNA transcripts. HTBI primers were used for first-round RT-PCR of the TCR CDR3. TCRdb independently ran MiXCR on the multiplex PCR reads; one entry per CDR3 protein. The table includes 390,000 or so distinct CDR3 sequences, about 15% detected once. The sample taken for sequencing was blood. The receptor source for this set is a man between 18 and 35 years old with Graves' ophthalmopathy.

This clonotype showed up many times. The chain couples TRBV10-3 to TRBJ2-3; D unresolved. CDR3 size: 15 residues. Germline V gene data show CDR1 as ENHRY and CDR2 as SYGVKD. The germline V and J ends were trimmed by 2 bases and 2 bases, with 11 bases remaining between them. This CDR3 is CAISEGLGPTDTQYF. The DNA of the CDR3 is TGTGCCATCAGTGAGGGGCTAGGACCCACAGATACGCAGTATTTT.

This clonotype was seen a few times. V is TRBV6-1 and J is TRBJ2-5, with 7 nucleotides matching TRBD2. CDR1 MNHNS and CDR2 SASEGT come from the germline V gene. J gave up 1 base and V 5 bases, and 7 bases lay outside the gene matches. This CDR3 has 15 residues. The CDR3 is CASSPRSGTQETQYF. DNA for the CDR3: TGTGCCAGCAGTCCCCGGAGCGGGACCCAAGAGACCCAGTACTTC.

The chain combines TRBV24-1 with TRBJ1-5, with 7 bases identical to TRBD1. This CDR3 is 13 amino acids long. Germline lookup yields CDR1 KGHDR and CDR2 SFDVKD. The trim removed 7 bases at V and 8 bases at J, leaving 7 bases unmatched. Here the CDR3 DNA reads TGTGCCACCAGGACAGGGCCTGGGGAGCCCCAGCATTTT. Translated, it gives CATRTGPGEPQHF.

The chain employs TRBV6-5 and TRBJ1-6; D is ambiguous. The CDR3 length is 18 residues. Germline V gene data show CDR1 as MNHEY and CDR2 as SVGAGI. Trimming removed 0 bases from V and 0 bases from J, with 12 bases in between. The CDR3 sequence is CASSYSRQGSSYNSPLHF. The DNA for the CDR3 is TGTGCCAGCAGTTACTCGAGACAAGGGAGCTCCTATAATTCACCCCTCCACTTT.

V usage is TRBV4-1 and J usage is TRBJ1-5; 11 nucleotides align to TRBD1. Looked up from germline, CDR1 is MGHRA and CDR2 is YSYEKL. This CDR3 is 16 amino acids long. J gave up 9 bases and V 0 bases, and 7 bases lay outside the gene matches. CDR3 nucleotide sequence: TGCGCCAGCAGCCAAGACGGGACAGGGGGTAGTGCGCCCCAGCATTTT. It encodes CASSQDGTGGSAPQHF.

This clonotype was seen many times. The gene calls are TRBV3-1 and TRBJ2-1, with D perhaps matching TRBD1 (6 bases). Looked up from germline, CDR1 is LGHDT and CDR2 is YNNKEL (reference sequence). The CDR3 contains 12 residues. V was clipped by 4 bases and J by 9 bases, with 10 bases between them. In DNA, the CDR3 is TGTGCCAGCAGCCCGCAGGGGCGTGAGCAGTTCTTC. This gives the protein CASSPQGREQFF.

In its sample, this clonotype was seen many times. The J gene is TRBJ2-4, the V gene TRBV24-1; TRBD1 aligns across 9 bases. The CDR3 runs 14 residues. CDR1 is KGHDR and CDR2 is SFDVKD in the germline V gene. The trim removed 7 bases at V and 0 bases at J, leaving 0 bases unmatched. The CDR3 DNA follows: TGTGCCACCAGGACAGGGGGAGCCAAAAACATTCAGTACTTC. It yields the protein CATRTGGAKNIQYF.

This clonotype showed up just a few times. A much more abundant neighbour one base away suggests this may be a read error. The rearrangement joins TRBV9 to TRBJ2-7; TRBD2 matches at 9 bases. The CDR3 is 13 amino acids. Germline V gives CDR1 SGDLS, CDR2 YYNGEE. With 3 bases clipped from V and 6 bases from J, the junction kept 4 bases outside the gene matches. DNA for the CDR3: TGTGCCAGCAGCGCGGGACTAGCAGTCGAGCAGTACTTC. As protein: CASSAGLAVEQYF. The full variable domain, rest sourced from reference TRBV9 and TRBJ2-7, is DSGVTQTPKHLITATGQRVTLRCSPRSGDLSVYWYQQSLDQGLQFLIQYYNGEERAKGNILERFSAQQFPDLHSELNLSSLELGDSALYFCASSAGLAVEQYFGPGTRLTVT.